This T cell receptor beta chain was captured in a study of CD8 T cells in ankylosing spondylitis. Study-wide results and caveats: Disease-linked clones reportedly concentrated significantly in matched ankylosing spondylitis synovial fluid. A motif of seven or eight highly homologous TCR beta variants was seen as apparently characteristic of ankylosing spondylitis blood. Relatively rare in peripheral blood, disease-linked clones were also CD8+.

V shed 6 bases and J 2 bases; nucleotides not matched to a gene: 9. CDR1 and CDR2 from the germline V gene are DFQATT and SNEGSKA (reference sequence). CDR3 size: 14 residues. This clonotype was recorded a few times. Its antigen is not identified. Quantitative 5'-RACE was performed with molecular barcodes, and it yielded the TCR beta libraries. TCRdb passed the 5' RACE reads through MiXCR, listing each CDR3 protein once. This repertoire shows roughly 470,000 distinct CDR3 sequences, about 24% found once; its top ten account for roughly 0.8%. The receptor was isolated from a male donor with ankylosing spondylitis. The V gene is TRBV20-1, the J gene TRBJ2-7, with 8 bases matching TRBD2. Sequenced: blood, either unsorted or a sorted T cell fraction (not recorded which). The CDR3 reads CSAPQAGGPYEQYF. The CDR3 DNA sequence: TGCAGTGCCCCCCAGGCGGGAGGACCCTACGAGCAGTACTTC.